This TCR beta chain appears in the sequencing data of a study of OX40 agonist ivuxolimab in advanced cancers. As regards this clone: Antigen unknown.

The length of the CDR3 is 17 residues. Germline V CDR1 and CDR2: LGHNA, YNFKEQ. The V and J ends lost 0 bases and 1 base, in that order; junction bases with no gene match: 8. Notes on the study in general: Clones of CD4+ and CD8+ blood T cells grew by week 6 at doses of 0.1 to 3.0 mg/kg.

Sequenced by immunoSEQ multiplex PCR; TCRdb stores in-frame clones only, minus some. The table has 100,000 to 120,000 clones, roughly nine tenths seen once; the top ten hold 0.25% to 0.3%. The sequence was collected from an adult with an advanced solid tumor such as melanoma, head and neck, liver or kidney cancer. The chain is built from TRBV4-2 and TRBJ1-1; 7 nucleotides line up with TRBD1. Sequenced material: CD4+ or CD8+ T cells sorted from blood, taken in a trial of the OX40 agonist ivuxolimab. The CDR3 spells CASSQDINRGPNTEAFF. CDR3 bases: TGTGCCAGCAGCCAAGATATAAATAGGGGGCCGAACACTGAAGCTTTCTTT.